The 9 T cell receptor beta chains listed next were all sequenced from one sample in a study of STAT3 mutations in large granular lymphocyte leukemia (dated by TCRdb to 2018 to 2020). No antigen is known for these receptors. The library was made by the immunoSEQ multiplex PCR assay. Entries here come from immuneACCESS through TCRdb and include only in-frame sequences with V and J called. Some clones fail to appear in such tables; in the studies checked, an unresolved V gene covers under half of the shortfall, and the cause of the remainder is unknown. This sample gives over 30,000 clones in total; 75% to 90% of them show up just once. The biggest ten clones account for roughly an eighth of the sample. Overall study outcomes, separate from this receptor: All T-LGLL patients had at least one immunodominant TCRbeta clonotype, and roughly half had multiple immunodominant subclonotypes.

The specimen was peripheral blood mononuclear cells. The receptors derive from a man aged 55 to 70 with T-cell large granular lymphocyte leukemia. Some clones in this sample may be carry-over from other donors' samples. The age is the age at diagnosis.

The rearrangement links TRBV27 to TRBJ2-7; D may be TRBD2 (5 bases). From germline, CDR1 is MNHEY and CDR2 SMNVEV (reference sequence). This CDR3 is built from 14 residues. Between the trimmed V and J ends, which lost 8 bases and 4 bases, there was a span of 18 bases. This chain's CDR3 is CASRSLGAVYEQYF. CDR3 bases: TGTGCCAGCCGATCGCTGGGAGCCGTTTACGAGCAGTACTTC.

V usage is TRBV28 and J usage is TRBJ2-6, with D unresolved. The germline V and J ends were trimmed by 5 bases and 3 bases, with 20 bases remaining between them. CDR1 is MDHEN and CDR2 is SYDVKM in the germline V gene. The CDR3 is made up of 18 amino acids. The CDR3 protein is CASSTHPQLQHGANVLTF. The CDR3 DNA reads TGTGCCAGCAGTACACACCCGCAACTTCAGCATGGGGCCAACGTCCTGACTTTC.

The chain recombines TRBV15 with TRBJ1-1; unclear D gene. The CDR3 loop spans 15 amino acids. V was pared by 0 bases and J by 1 base, with 9 bases between. Germline CDR1 and CDR2: LNHNV and YYDKDF (reference sequence). The CDR3 DNA reads as TGTGCCACCAGCAGAGATGGGGTAAAGAACACTGAAGCTTTCTTT. This gives the protein CATSRDGVKNTEAFF.

This rearrangement joins TRBV5-1 to TRBJ2-2; the D gene could be TRBD1 or TRBD2 (5 bases each). The germline V gene encodes CDR1 SGHRS and CDR2 YFSETQ. V shed 3 bases and J shed 6 bases, with 15 bases lying between them. This CDR3 has 15 residues. CDR3 sequence reads: CASSSSPGGAGELFF. The CDR3 nucleotides read TGCGCCAGCAGCTCGAGCCCTGGGGGTGCCGGGGAGCTGTTTTTT.

The chain recombines TRBV5-4 with TRBJ2-3; 11 nucleotides match TRBD1. The germline V gene has CDR1 SGHNT and CDR2 YYREEE (reference sequence). The CDR3 contains 16 residues. The junction had 8 bases not matched to a gene; V was cut back by 4 bases and J by 4 bases. The CDR3 DNA is TGTGCCAGCAGCCGCCGGACAGGGGGCGACGCAGATACGCAGTATTTT. Residues: CASSRRTGGDADTQYF.

V usage is TRBV5-6 and J usage is TRBJ2-2; D is unclear. The germline CDR1 and CDR2 sequences are SGHDT and YYEEEE. Trimming cost V 0 bases and J 0 bases, with 9 bases left between them. The CDR3 totals 16 residues. This CDR3 reads CASSLVGQANTGELFF. DNA of the CDR3: TGTGCCAGCAGCTTGGTAGGCCAGGCGAACACCGGGGAGCTGTTTTTT. The full variable domain, completed using reference TRBV5-6 and TRBJ2-2, is DAGVTQSPTHLIKTRGQQVTLRCSPKSGHDTVSWYQQALGQGPQFIFQYYEEEERQRGNFPDRFSGHQFPNYSSELNVNALLLGDSALYLCASSLVGQANTGELFFGEGSRLTVL.

The chain combines TRBV5-1 with TRBJ2-2; unclear D gene. The CDR3 consists of 12 residues. CDR1 and CDR2 (germline): SGHRS, YFSETQ. Trimming stripped 6 bases from V and 6 bases from J, with 9 bases between. The chain's CDR3 is CASNLIAGELFF. For the CDR3, the DNA is TGCGCCAGCAACCTAATAGCCGGGGAGCTGTTTTTT.

The rearrangement uses TRBV5-4 and TRBJ2-7; 7 bases fit TRBD2. CDR3 length: 16 residues. CDR1 is SGHNT and CDR2 is YYREEE in the germline V gene (reference sequence). Trimming cost V 3 bases and J 1 base; bases outside gene matches: 10. In DNA, the CDR3 is TGTGCCAGCAGCTCCCTAGGGCGGGAGAGGTCCTACGAGCAGTACTTC. This gives the protein CASSSLGRERSYEQYF. Combining the CDR3 with reference TRBV5-4 and TRBJ2-7 gives the whole variable domain ETGVTQSPTHLIKTRGQQVTLRCSSQSGHNTVSWYQQALGQGPQFIFQYYREEENGRGNFPPRFSGLQFPNYSSELNVNALELDDSALYLCASSSLGRERSYEQYFGPGTRLTVT.

This clone was seen a handful of times. This chain connects TRBV18 to TRBJ2-3, with a possible D match to TRBD2 (6 bases). The CDR3 spans 14 residues. V lost 3 bases, J lost 5 bases, and 12 bases lay in between. CDR1 KGHSH and CDR2 LQKENI come from the germline V gene. Written as DNA, the CDR3 is TGTGCCAGCTCACCGCAACTAGCAAAAGATACGCAGTATTTT. The encoded protein is CASSPQLAKDTQYF. The entire variable domain, with the rest obtained from reference TRBV18 and TRBJ2-3, is as follows: NAGVMQNPRHLVRRRGQEARLRCSPMKGHSHVYWYRQLPEEGLKFMVYLQKENIIDESGMPKERFSAEFPKEGPSILRIQQVVRGDSAAYFCASSPQLAKDTQYFGPGTRLTVL.